Listed below are T cell receptor beta chains from one sample, sequenced in a study of T cells in Graves' hyperthyroidism and ophthalmopathy. TCRdb reprocessed the multiplex PCR reads via MiXCR and lists one record per CDR3 protein. The repertoire holds almost 500,000 distinct CDR3 sequences, with under 25% as singletons. The sample consisted of blood. All receptors come from a woman between 65 and 79 years old with Graves' ophthalmopathy. Both conserved end residues are part of each CDR3. The D gene is left open where the match is weak. Rows may omit the clone size; those that give it use once, few, many or a size class.

d_call	v_call	clone_size	j_call	cdr3_aa	cdr3_nt
-	TRBV10-2	few	TRBJ2-7	CASSEGPFYEQYF	TGCGCCAGCAGTGAAGGCCCCTTCTACGAGCAGTACTTC
-	TRBV18	-	TRBJ2-2	CASSPGQPLVRELFF	TGTGCCAGCTCACCAGGGCAGCCCCTTGTTAGGGAGCTGTTTTTT
TRBD1	TRBV28	few	TRBJ2-7	CASSQSGTGIYEQYF	TGTGCCAGCAGCCAATCCGGGACAGGGATCTACGAGCAGTACTTC
-	TRBV24-1	many	TRBJ1-2	CATSDFGQLGYTF	TGTGCCACCAGTGACTTCGGACAGTTGGGCTACACCTTC
-	TRBV24-1	-	TRBJ1-2	CATSDGGFGGYGYTF	TGTGCCACCAGTGATGGGGGCTTCGGGGGATATGGCTACACCTTC
-	TRBV3-1	-	TRBJ1-1	CASRPTGRNTEAFF	TGTGCCAGCAGGCCCACAGGGAGAAACACTGAAGCTTTCTTT
-	TRBV19	few	TRBJ1-2	CASSHDRNYGYTF	TGTGCCAGTAGTCACGACAGGAACTATGGCTACACCTTC
TRBD1	TRBV19	few	TRBJ1-1	CASSPLTTGAEAFF	TGTGCCAGTAGTCCACTTACGACAGGGGCTGAAGCTTTCTTT
-	TRBV19	-	TRBJ2-5	CASSMVTAQETQYF	TGTGCCAGTAGTATGGTGACAGCCCAAGAGACCCAGTACTTC
-	TRBV5-5	-	TRBJ1-4	CASSSPRGAGEKLFF	TGTGCCAGCAGCTCGCCGAGGGGAGCTGGAGAAAAACTGTTTTTT
-	TRBV15	few	TRBJ1-3	CATSGGGGSGNTIYF	TGTGCCACCAGCGGTGGTGGAGGATCTGGAAACACCATATATTTT
-	TRBV12-3/TRBV12-4	few	TRBJ1-2	CASSLRPYGYTF	TGTGCCAGCAGTTTAAGGCCCTATGGCTACACCTTC
TRBD1	TRBV29-1	-	TRBJ1-2	CSVEDITGANYGYTF	TGCAGCGTTGAAGATATCACAGGGGCTAACTATGGCTACACCTTC
-	TRBV18	-	TRBJ2-3	CASSPLSGRTDTQYF	TGTGCCAGCTCACCACTGAGCGGGCGCACAGATACGCAGTATTTT
TRBD2	TRBV5-4	-	TRBJ2-1	CASSLIAGGVHEQFF	TGTGCCAGCAGCTTGATAGCGGGAGGGGTGCATGAGCAGTTCTTC
-	TRBV12-3/TRBV12-4	few	TRBJ2-7	CASSLGGHYEQYF	TGTGCCAGCAGTTTAGGGGGACATTACGAGCAGTACTTC
TRBD1	TRBV3-1	many	TRBJ2-2	CASSQRTGGISDTGELFF	TGTGCCAGCAGCCAACGGACAGGGGGTATTTCGGACACCGGGGAGCTGTTTTTT
TRBD1	TRBV18	few	TRBJ2-1	CASSLGQGSINEQFF	TGTGCCAGCTCATTGGGACAGGGGTCGATCAATGAGCAGTTCTTC
TRBD1	TRBV28	-	TRBJ1-6	CASSADERTGSSYNSPLHF	TGTGCCAGCAGTGCCGATGAACGGACAGGGAGCTCCTATAATTCACCCCTCCACTTT
-	TRBV6-2/TRBV6-3	few	TRBJ2-6	CASSSPPGTTESGANVLTF	TGTGCCAGCAGTTCACCCCCCGGGACAACCGAATCTGGGGCCAACGTCCTGACTTTC
-	TRBV9	-	TRBJ2-2	CASSPSDIGNTGELFF	TGTGCCAGCAGCCCATCTGACATAGGAAACACCGGGGAGCTGTTTTTT
TRBD1	TRBV27	-	TRBJ1-2	CASSSQGRYGYTF	TGTGCCAGCAGTTCACAGGGGAGGTATGGCTACACCTTC
-	TRBV7-9	-	TRBJ1-3	CATNKLQGGNTIYF	TGTGCCACCAACAAACTTCAGGGTGGAAACACCATATATTTT
TRBD1	TRBV5-1	few	TRBJ1-2	CASSWEGQGTSYGYTF	TGCGCCAGCAGCTGGGAGGGACAGGGGACTTCCTATGGCTACACCTTC
TRBD1	TRBV5-4	-	TRBJ1-2	CASSFPGGGYGYTF	TGTGCCAGCAGCTTCCCAGGGGGCGGATATGGCTACACCTTC
-	TRBV5-6	-	TRBJ2-5	CASSLTTAETQYF	TGTGCCAGCAGCTTGACAACCGCAGAGACCCAGTACTTC
-	TRBV2	few	TRBJ1-2	CASSENSYGYTF	TGTGCCAGCAGTGAAAATTCCTATGGCTACACCTTC
-	TRBV4-1	-	TRBJ2-2	CASSQDPYTGELFF	TGCGCCAGCAGCCAAGACCCATACACCGGGGAGCTGTTTTTT
-	TRBV5-1	few	TRBJ2-7	CASRPAGFYEWEQYF	TGCGCCAGCAGACCGGCGGGGTTCTATGAATGGGAGCAGTACTTC
TRBD1	TRBV27	-	TRBJ2-5	CASSLDHRGRETQYF	TGTGCCAGCAGTTTAGACCACAGGGGCCGGGAGACCCAGTACTTC
TRBD2	TRBV12-5	-	TRBJ2-7	CASGLQAGGLGEQYF	TGTGCTAGTGGTTTGCAAGCGGGAGGACTTGGCGAGCAGTACTTC
-	TRBV5-1	-	TRBJ1-4	CASSLGTVQNEKLFF	TGCGCCAGCAGCTTAGGAACAGTACAAAATGAAAAACTGTTTTTT
TRBD1	TRBV6-1	-	TRBJ2-1	CASLWTGGHNEQFF	TGTGCCAGCCTTTGGACAGGGGGTCACAATGAGCAGTTCTTC
-	TRBV5-1	-	TRBJ1-1	CASSFNGGRGTEAFF	TGCGCCAGCAGCTTTAATGGGGGCAGGGGAACTGAAGCTTTCTTT
-	TRBV7-9	-	TRBJ2-1	CASSSKVLWREQFF	TGTGCCAGCAGCTCAAAGGTCCTCTGGCGTGAGCAGTTCTTC
-	TRBV12-3/TRBV12-4	few	TRBJ1-6	CASSLEGRGANSPLHF	TGTGCCAGCAGTTTAGAAGGCCGGGGAGCAAACTCACCCCTCCACTTT
TRBD2	TRBV6-2/TRBV6-3	many	TRBJ2-1	CASRPSGSGRHEQFF	TGTGCCAGCAGACCCTCAGGGAGCGGGAGGCATGAGCAGTTCTTC